This record covers a single T cell receptor (beta chain). Its target is not known. This sample stems from a study of cytomegalovirus exposure and HLA in healthy donors. Findings and limits, study-wide: Differences between HLA loci emerged in a later analysis of TCR association rates, with DRB1 most and HLA-C fewest.

Amplification used 60 Vbeta primers and 13 Jbeta primers. Data came from immunoSEQ multiplex PCR; TCRdb stores just in-frame clones and leaves some out. The table lists 150,000 to 200,000 clones, around 77% of them singletons. The V gene lost 7 bases and the J gene lost 7 bases, with 11 bases spanning the gap. Germline V gene data show CDR1 as WSHSY and CDR2 as SAAADI. This CDR3 has 11 amino acids. Specimen: PBMCs. This chain links TRBV10-2 with TRBJ2-7; D possibly corresponds to TRBD1 (6 bases). The TCR comes from a middle-aged man in good health and CMV-seronegative. Here the CDR3 reads CASTVQGEQYF. Written as DNA, the CDR3 is TGCGCCAGCACGGTCCAGGGGGAGCAGTACTTC.